The source of this T cell receptor beta chain is a study of T cells after posttransplantation cyclophosphamide. Study-level results: Donor-recipient repertoire similarity was low at 1-2 months, rising over year one. After PTCy, TRB diversity resembled that of CNI/methotrexate controls.

This CDR3 contains 13 residues. Trimming took 2 bases from V and 0 from J, leaving 4 bases between them. Germline V gene lookup returns CDR1 LGHNA and CDR2 YSLEER. Here immunoSEQ multiplex PCR was the method, and the copy in TCRdb shows in-frame clones only, minus some. This sample shows around 39,000 clones and no singletons; about 1.2% rests with the ten largest. This clone was found many times. Its antigen is undetermined. The sequence derives from a girl aged 10 to 17 in good health, CMV-negative, and a related stem cell transplant donor. Sequenced sample: PBMCs. The chain has TRBV4-3 and TRBJ1-1; D unclear. This CDR3 reads CASSQTLNTEAFF. CDR3 DNA: TGCGCCAGCAGCCAAACTTTGAACACTGAAGCTTTCTTT.